This entry lists 17 T cell receptor beta chains sequenced from one sample in a study of shared clonotypes between healthy human individuals. Sequenced by immunoSEQ multiplex PCR; TCRdb stores in-frame clones only, minus some. The data contain roughly 1,100,000 clones, about 75% of them singletons. The sequenced material came from memory CD4+ T cells sorted from blood. As to subset: CD45RA-negative fraction. The receptors shown here come from a man aged 18-30 years in good health.

V usage is TRBV5-1 and J usage is TRBJ1-2; TRBD1 might be the D (6 bases). The CDR3 sequence is 16 residues long. The germline V and J ends were trimmed by 3 bases and 8 bases, with 23 bases remaining between them. Germline CDR1 and CDR2: SGHRS and YFSETQ. CDR3 protein: CASSSESTGFSEGYTF. The CDR3 DNA reads as TGCGCCAGCAGCTCCGAATCGACAGGATTTTCAGAGGGCTACACCTTC.

This chain connects TRBV6-6 to TRBJ1-5; D gene ambiguous. V lost 6 bases and J lost 0, with 12 bases in between. The CDR3 is made up of 15 amino acids. The germline CDR1 and CDR2 sequences are MNHNY and SVGAGI (reference sequence). CDR3 sequence (DNA): TGTGCCAGCAGCCCGGAACAAACTAGCAATCAGCCCCAGCATTTT. This sequence encodes CASSPEQTSNQPQHF.

A note on this clone: The sample holds other DNA sequences that translate to the same CDR3. The rearrangement joins TRBV18 to TRBJ2-3; TRBD1 matches at 10 bases. V shed 5 bases and J 3 bases; nucleotides not matched to a gene: 5. Per the germline V gene, CDR1 is KGHSH and CDR2 is LQKENI. The CDR3 totals 15 residues. The CDR3 region is CASSTGTGVTDTQYF. The CDR3 DNA reads TGTGCCAGCTCAACCGGGACAGGGGTTACAGATACGCAGTATTTT.

The chain combines TRBV14 with TRBJ2-7; D perhaps matches TRBD1 (6 bases). V lost 5 bases, J lost 6 bases, and 20 bases lay in between. The CDR3 consists of 15 residues. Germline V gene lookup returns CDR1 SGHDN and CDR2 FVKESK. The DNA of the CDR3 is TGTGCCAGCAGCGCCCAGACAGGCCCCTGGGCCGAGCAGTACTTC. Translated, it gives CASSAQTGPWAEQYF.

The chain has TRBV2 and TRBJ1-1, with D possibly TRBD1 on 6 matching bases. V was shortened by 6 bases and J by 7 bases, with 15 bases between the two germline ends. Germline lookup yields CDR1 SNHLY and CDR2 FYNNEI. The CDR3 runs 13 residues. The CDR3 loop reads CASRGRGANEAFF. Written as DNA, the CDR3 is TGTGCCAGCAGGGGAAGGGGGGCGAATGAAGCTTTCTTT.

About this clone itself: The same CDR3 arises from other DNA sequences in this sample as well. CDR3 region: CASSLGTGNTGELFF. CDR3 DNA: TGCGCCAGCAGCTTGGGGACGGGGAACACCGGGGAGCTGTTTTTT. The chain uses TRBV5-1 and TRBJ2-2; D is unclear. The V gene's germline CDR1 is SGHRS and CDR2 YFSETQ. The ends were cut back, 0 bases at V and 1 base at J, with 7 bases in the middle. The CDR3 has 15 amino acids.

This clone showed up just once. The chain recombines TRBV15 with TRBJ2-7; no clear D. V was trimmed by 0 bases and J by 0 bases, leaving 9 bases between them. The CDR3 contains 15 residues. Germline CDR1 and CDR2: LNHNV and YYDKDF (reference sequence). In DNA, the CDR3 is TGTGCCACCAGCAGAGATCGCCAGAGCTCCTACGAGCAGTACTTC. Its translation is CATSRDRQSSYEQYF. Complete variable domain (other parts from reference TRBV15 and TRBJ2-7): DAMVIQNPRYQVTQFGKPVTLSCSQTLNHNVMYWYQQKSSQAPKLLFHYYDKDFNNEADTPDNFQSRRPNTSFCFLDIRSPGLGDTAMYLCATSRDRQSSYEQYFGPGTRLTVT.

V usage is TRBV10-2 and J usage is TRBJ1-1; the D gene is possibly TRBD1 (6 bases). CDR3 length equals 20 residues. Germline V gene data show CDR1 as WSHSY and CDR2 as SAAADI. V gave up 6 bases and J gave up 1 base, with 30 bases separating them. The DNA for the CDR3 is TGCGCCAGCAGAAAAGTCATTCCATACCGGGACACCAGACCGAACACTGAAGCTTTCTTT. Translating it yields CASRKVIPYRDTRPNTEAFF.

This sequence joins TRBV1 and TRBJ1-4. TRBV1 is termed a pseudogene. This CDR3 is 16 amino acids long. The chain's CDR3 is CTSSPNRARPNEKLFF. The CDR3, as DNA: TGCACCAGCAGCCCGAACCGGGCCCGGCCTAATGAAAAACTGTTTTTT.

This sequence joins TRBV27 and TRBJ1-1, with D tentatively TRBD1 (5 bases). This CDR3 region has 13 residues. With 5 bases removed from V and 4 bases from J, the gap between germline ends came to 11 bases. Germline CDR1 is MNHEY and CDR2 is SMNVEV (reference sequence). CDR3 DNA sequence: TGTGCCAGCAGTAAGGGGACGGTCACTGAAGCTTTCTTT. Its protein product is CASSKGTVTEAFF.

This chain connects TRBV10-3 to TRBJ2-1; 8 bases agree with TRBD2. Trimming removed 4 bases from V and 4 bases from J; junction bases left unmatched: 6. Germline CDR1 reads ENHRY; CDR2 reads SYGVKD. The CDR3 totals 15 residues. The CDR3 reads CAISGGSGGYNEQFF. The DNA of the CDR3 is TGTGCCATCAGTGGGGGGAGCGGGGGATACAATGAGCAGTTCTTC.

This chain links TRBV11-2 with TRBJ2-7, with D possibly being TRBD2 (6 bases). V gave up 0 bases and J gave up 3 bases, with 12 bases separating them. Germline V gives CDR1 SGHAT, CDR2 FQNNGV. The CDR3 spans 15 residues. The CDR3 loop reads CASSLEEGVNYEQYF. The CDR3 nucleotides are TGTGCCAGCAGCTTAGAGGAGGGCGTGAACTACGAGCAGTACTTC.

The chain joins TRBV4-1 to TRBJ2-6; no definite D call. The CDR3 consists of 16 residues. The germline gives CDR1 MGHRA, CDR2 YSYEKL. V lost 0 bases and J 0 bases, leaving 6 bases between the germline ends. CDR3 sequence: CASSQDANSGANVLTF. The CDR3 DNA is TGCGCCAGCAGCCAAGACGCTAACTCTGGGGCCAACGTCCTGACTTTC.

On this clone: At the DNA level, this CDR3 is encoded by other sequences in the same sample as well. The J gene is TRBJ2-5, the V gene TRBV6-5, with D uncertain. Looked up from germline, CDR1 is MNHEY and CDR2 is SVGAGI. This CDR3 has 11 amino acids. V was pared by 6 bases and J by 7 bases, with 9 bases between. The CDR3 here is CASSSLGTQYF. The CDR3 region has the DNA TGTGCCAGCAGCTCCCTCGGGACCCAGTACTTC.

The V gene is TRBV5-1, the J gene TRBJ2-3; D remains ambiguous. V lost 0 bases and J 4 bases, leaving 9 bases between the germline ends. The CDR3 contains 14 residues. Germline CDR1 is SGHRS and CDR2 is YFSETQ. The CDR3 DNA follows: TGCGCCAGCAGCTTGGGCAGGCAGCCAGATACGCAGTATTTT. Translation: CASSLGRQPDTQYF. Supplemented by reference TRBV5-1 and TRBJ2-3, the full variable domain reads KAGVTQTPRYLIKTRGQQVTLSCSPISGHRSVSWYQQTPGQGLQFLFEYFSETQRNKGNFPGRFSGRQFSNSRSEMNVSTLELGDSALYLCASSLGRQPDTQYFGPGTRLTVL.

The chain combines TRBV5-4 with TRBJ2-5; TRBD2 matches at 11 bases. J lost 4 bases, V lost 4 bases, and 15 bases had no gene match. Germline loops: CDR1 SGHNT, CDR2 YYREEE (reference sequence). This CDR3 spans 18 amino acids. CDR3 region: CASSDRLAGTRGGETQYF. In DNA form, the CDR3 reads TGTGCCAGCAGCGACCGACTAGCGGGGACTCGAGGTGGAGAGACCCAGTACTTC. Full variable domain (missing parts from reference TRBV5-4 and TRBJ2-5): ETGVTQSPTHLIKTRGQQVTLRCSSQSGHNTVSWYQQALGQGPQFIFQYYREEENGRGNFPPRFSGLQFPNYSSELNVNALELDDSALYLCASSDRLAGTRGGETQYFGPGTRLLVL.

The chain employs TRBV7-2 and TRBJ1-2; 10 bases agree with TRBD1. The germline V gene has CDR1 SGHTA and CDR2 FQGNSA. CDR3 length: 14 residues. J gave up 8 bases and V 1 base, and 4 bases lay outside the gene matches. DNA of the CDR3: TGTGCCAGCAGCTTAGGACAGGGGGCGCGAGGCTACACCTTC. Its protein product is CASSLGQGARGYTF.